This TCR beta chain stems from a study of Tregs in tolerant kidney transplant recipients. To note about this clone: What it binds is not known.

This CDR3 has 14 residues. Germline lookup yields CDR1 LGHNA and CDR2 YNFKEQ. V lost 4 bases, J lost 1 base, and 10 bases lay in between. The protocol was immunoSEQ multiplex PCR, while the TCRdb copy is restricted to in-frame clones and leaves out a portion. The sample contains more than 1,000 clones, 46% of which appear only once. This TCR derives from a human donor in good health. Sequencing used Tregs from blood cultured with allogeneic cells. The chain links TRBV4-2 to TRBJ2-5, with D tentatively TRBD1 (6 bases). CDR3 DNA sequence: TGTGCCAGCAGCCGTTCCAGGGGCCAAGAGACCCAGTACTTC. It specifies CASSRSRGQETQYF.